A single count supports the clone carrying this T cell receptor beta chain. Authors' data handling: Amplification with reference gene primers provided the estimates of nucleated cell counts. The method was immunoSEQ multiplex PCR; TCRdb's version includes in-frame clones alone and lacks a portion of them. V and J calls and clone size follow that table, whereas D and trimming were derived from the DNA. Found here are 190,000 or so clones, 85% of them singletons; the top ten hold around 20%. This record belongs to a study of blood T cell repertoires in COVID-19. Study context: The origin of the acute and convalescent COVID-19 samples was the United States, Italy and Spain. From T cells, B-cell-depleted T cells, or PBMCs came the material, which was cDNA or gDNA.

In Cohort 3, a recovered donor had either two negative PCRs, clearance, or symptom resolution. The CDR3 is 15 residues long. Germline V gene sequence: CDR1 SGHNT, CDR2 YENEEA. V was trimmed by 1 base and J by 0 bases, leaving 9 bases between them. The rearrangement links TRBV11-3 to TRBJ1-1; D is unresolved. The sequence derives from a man between 35 and 55 years old who had recovered from COVID-19. The sequencing sample was made of PBMCs or T cells enriched from blood (not recorded which). CDR3: CASSLGLTMNTEAFF. For the CDR3, the DNA is TGTGCCAGCAGCTTAGGTCTCACTATGAACACTGAAGCTTTCTTT.